The 9 T cell receptor beta chains reported below all come from one sample, sequenced in a study of cytomegalovirus exposure and HLA in healthy donors. Primers for the PCR totalled 60 Vbeta and 13 Jbeta. The assay was immunoSEQ multiplex PCR, and TCRdb's table has in-frame clones only and misses some. This sample has around 200,000 clones, with approximately 82% found just once. The specimen was PBMCs. All receptors derive from a woman between 45 and 60 years old in good health and CMV-seropositive.

The rearrangement joins TRBV11-2 to TRBJ2-5, with a possible D match to TRBD1 (5 bases). The germline V gene encodes CDR1 SGHAT and CDR2 FQNNGV. The CDR3 extends over 15 amino acids. V was clipped by 5 bases and J by 0 bases, with 13 bases between them. The CDR3 loop reads CASSPREGDQETQYF. The DNA for the CDR3 is TGTGCCAGCAGCCCACGAGAAGGGGACCAAGAGACCCAGTACTTC.

The chain combines TRBV7-8 with TRBJ1-1; tentatively, D is TRBD1 (6 bases). The germline gives CDR1 SGHVS, CDR2 FQNEAQ. The CDR3 is 14 amino acids. V lost 4 bases and J lost 2, with 11 bases in between. CDR3 sequence: CASSSRGANTEAFF. Written as DNA, the CDR3 is TGTGCCAGCAGCTCGCGGGGGGCTAACACTGAAGCTTTCTTT.

The J gene is TRBJ1-1, the V gene TRBV11-2; D call uncertain. This CDR3 has 14 amino acids. Trimming stripped 5 bases from V and 4 bases from J, with 14 bases between. CDR1 and CDR2 (germline): SGHAT, FQNNGV. Here the CDR3 reads CASSPRASGTEAFF. CDR3 coding DNA: TGTGCCAGCAGCCCGCGGGCCTCGGGCACTGAAGCTTTCTTT.

This sequence joins TRBV6-5 and TRBJ1-5; 8 bases are shared with TRBD1. This CDR3 contains 15 residues. J gave up 4 bases and V 6 bases, and 8 bases lay outside the gene matches. Germline CDR1 MNHEY, CDR2 SVGAGI. DNA of the CDR3: TGTGCCAGCAGCGATACAGGGGGAGCTAATCAGCCCCAGCATTTT. It yields the protein CASSDTGGANQPQHF.

This clone was counted only a few times. The rearrangement uses TRBV5-6 and TRBJ1-2; tentative D call: TRBD1 (6 bases). The CDR3 is 14 amino acids. The germline CDR1 and CDR2 sequences are SGHDT and YYEEEE. V dropped 4 bases and J dropped 0 bases, with 10 bases sitting between them. DNA for the CDR3: TGTGCCAGCAGCCACAGGGTATCTAACTATGGCTACACCTTC. It codes for CASSHRVSNYGYTF. The variable domain in full, with the rest retrieved from reference TRBV5-6 and TRBJ1-2, is DAGVTQSPTHLIKTRGQQVTLRCSPKSGHDTVSWYQQALGQGPQFIFQYYEEEERQRGNFPDRFSGHQFPNYSSELNVNALLLGDSALYLCASSHRVSNYGYTFGSGTRLTVV.

This chain links TRBV29-1 with TRBJ2-3, with TRBD1 matching 9 bases. Germline CDR1 reads SQVTM; CDR2 reads ANQGSEA. With 6 bases clipped from V and 4 bases from J, the junction kept 8 bases outside the gene matches. The CDR3 runs 14 residues. The CDR3 DNA reads as TGCAGCGTAGTACCGGGACAGGGATCAGATACGCAGTATTTT. Protein: CSVVPGQGSDTQYF.

The V and J genes are TRBV15 and TRBJ2-4; D perhaps matches TRBD2 (5 bases). The ends were cut back, 5 bases at V and 6 bases at J, with 8 bases in the middle. The V gene's germline CDR1 is LNHNV and CDR2 YYDKDF (reference sequence). The CDR3 runs to 12 residues. This CDR3 is CATSRGGNIQYF. The CDR3 DNA sequence: TGTGCCACCAGCCGGGGTGGAAACATTCAGTACTTC.

V is TRBV25-1 and J is TRBJ2-3; TRBD2 agrees at 8 bases. This CDR3 is 16 amino acids long. Germline CDR1 reads MGHDK; CDR2 reads SYGVNS. J gave up 2 bases and V 1 base, and 5 bases lay outside the gene matches. CDR3 nucleotide sequence: TGTGCCAGCAGTGAATCCGGCGGGGGGTCCACAGATACGCAGTATTTT. Translation gives CASSESGGGSTDTQYF.

The CDR3 coding sequence is TGTGCCAGCGGGAGGGGGGGGGTGGACACAGATACGCAGTATTTT. Protein: CASGRGGVDTDTQYF. V gene TRBV11-2 combines with J gene TRBJ2-3; maybe TRBD2 (7 bases). CDR3 length: 15 residues. Germline CDR1 reads SGHAT; CDR2 reads FQNNGV. V lost 8 bases, J lost 2 bases, and 17 bases lay in between.